The 2 T cell receptor beta chains in this list originate from one sample, sequenced in a study of T cell clonality in common variable immunodeficiency. Sequencing was performed with immunoSEQ multiplex PCR; in TCRdb, only in-frame clones are kept and a portion is missing. The sample contains about 45,000 clones, none of them singletons. The sequenced material came from peripheral blood mononuclear cells. These receptors were collected from a person aged 18 to 70 in good health.

The sample holds many counts of this clone. The sequenced fragment ends 3 residues before the CDR3 boundary, so the rest is inferred from the germline J gene. V usage is TRBV4-2 and J usage is TRBJ2-2; perhaps TRBD1 as D (5 bases). This CDR3 spans 13 amino acids. Germline CDR1 and CDR2: LGHNA and YNFKEQ. Trimming took 2 bases from V and 8 from J, leaving 9 bases between them. CDR3 region: CASSQTTGGELFF. CDR3 DNA, as far as it was read: TGTGCCAGCAGCCAAACCACAGGTGGGGAG.

At least ten counts were recorded for this clone. The read terminates 3 residues ahead of where the CDR3 ends, so the germline J gene completes it. The gene calls are TRBV11-2 and TRBJ1-1; 7 bases agree with TRBD1. The CDR3 is made up of 15 amino acids. CDR1 and CDR2 (germline): SGHAT, FQNNGV. Trimming took 0 bases from V and 4 from J; bases not matched to a gene: 5. CDR3 bases read: TGTGCCAGCAGCTTAGAGGTGTCAGGGGGCACTGAA. Protein product: CASSLEVSGGTE. The full CDR3 is CASSLEVSGGTEAFF.